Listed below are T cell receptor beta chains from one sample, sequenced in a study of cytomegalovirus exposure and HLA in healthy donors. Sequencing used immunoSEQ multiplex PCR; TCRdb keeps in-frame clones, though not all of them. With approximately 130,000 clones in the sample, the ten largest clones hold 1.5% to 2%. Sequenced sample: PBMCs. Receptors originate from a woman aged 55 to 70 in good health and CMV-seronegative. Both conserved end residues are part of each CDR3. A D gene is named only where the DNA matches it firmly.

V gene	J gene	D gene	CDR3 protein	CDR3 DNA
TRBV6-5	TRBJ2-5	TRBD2	CASRVSGTSQETQYF	TGTGCCAGCAGAGTGAGCGGGACCTCACAAGAGACCCAGTACTTC
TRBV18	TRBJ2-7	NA	CASSLIDRPYEQYF	TGTGCCAGCTCACTAATTGACAGGCCATACGAGCAGTACTTC
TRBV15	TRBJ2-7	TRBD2	CATSLNPGLAYEQYF	TGTGCCACCAGCCTAAACCCGGGACTAGCATACGAGCAGTACTTC
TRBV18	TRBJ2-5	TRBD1	CASSPQQTSETGGGLETQYF	TGTGCCAGCTCACCACAGCAAACCTCCGAGACAGGGGGTGGATTAGAGACCCAGTACTTC
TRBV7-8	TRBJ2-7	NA	CASSLARLRSYEQYF	TGTGCCAGCAGCTTAGCAAGGCTGAGGTCCTACGAGCAGTACTTC
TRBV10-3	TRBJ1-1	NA	CAISDGTGEAFF	TGTGCCATCAGTGATGGTACAGGGGAAGCTTTCTTT
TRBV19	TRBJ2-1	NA	CASQRAQEGEQFF	TGTGCCAGCCAAAGGGCCCAGGAGGGTGAGCAGTTCTTC
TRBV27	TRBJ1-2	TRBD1	CATGRGNHYGYTF	TGTGCCACAGGCAGGGGGAACCACTATGGCTACACCTTC
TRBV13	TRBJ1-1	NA	CASLAAAANTEAFF	TGTGCCAGCTTGGCGGCGGCTGCGAACACTGAAGCTTTCTTT
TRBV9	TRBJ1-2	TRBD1	CASSVAQPGQGTYGYTF	TGTGCCAGCAGCGTCGCCCAGCCGGGACAGGGTACATATGGCTACACCTTC
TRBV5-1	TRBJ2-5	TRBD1	CASSLVGTGGQETQYF	TGCGCCAGCAGCTTGGTTGGGACAGGTGGACAAGAGACCCAGTACTTC
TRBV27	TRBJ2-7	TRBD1	CASSLRWTGGYEQYF	TGTGCCAGCAGTTTACGGTGGACAGGGGGCTACGAGCAGTACTTC
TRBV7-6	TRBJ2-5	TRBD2	CASTPGGGETQYF	TGTGCCAGCACACCGGGGGGGGGAGAGACCCAGTACTTC
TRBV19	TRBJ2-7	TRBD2	CASSIDLAGAVYEQYF	TGTGCCAGTAGTATAGACTTAGCGGGAGCAGTCTACGAGCAGTACTTC
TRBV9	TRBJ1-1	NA	CASSVLGGNTEAFF	TGTGCCAGCAGCGTACTGGGGGGGAACACTGAAGCTTTCTTT
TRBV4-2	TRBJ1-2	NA	CASSQGRGASGGYTF	TGTGCCAGCAGCCAAGGCAGGGGCGCATCCGGTGGCTACACCTTC
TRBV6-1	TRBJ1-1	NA	CASSEDRDTEAFF	TGTGCCAGCAGTGAAGACAGGGACACTGAAGCTTTCTTT
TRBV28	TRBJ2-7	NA	CASSLSFEQYF	TGTGCCAGCAGTTTATCCTTCGAGCAGTACTTC
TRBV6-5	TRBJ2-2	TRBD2	CASSRGGVAGELFF	TGTGCCAGCTCTCGCGGGGGGGTGGCCGGGGAGCTGTTTTTT
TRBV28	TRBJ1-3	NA	CASSLGWSGNTIYF	TGTGCCAGCAGCCTCGGGTGGTCTGGAAACACCATATATTTT
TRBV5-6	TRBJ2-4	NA	CASSQGRGWAKNIQYF	TGTGCCAGCAGCCAAGGGCGGGGTTGGGCCAAAAACATTCAGTACTTC
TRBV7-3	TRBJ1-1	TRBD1	CASSPGQGEAFF	TGTGCCAGCAGCCCTGGACAGGGGGAAGCTTTCTTT
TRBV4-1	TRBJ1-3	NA	CASSQDPKGGSGNTIYF	TGCGCCAGCAGCCAAGATCCTAAGGGAGGCTCTGGAAACACCATATATTTT
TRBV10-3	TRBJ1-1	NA	CAIKALVNTEAFF	TGTGCCATCAAAGCGTTGGTAAACACTGAAGCTTTCTTT
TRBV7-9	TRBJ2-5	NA	CASSLGQVVQTQYF	TGTGCCAGCAGCTTGGGCCAGGTGGTTCAGACCCAGTACTTC
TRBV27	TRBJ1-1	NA	CASSPGSFTEAFF	TGTGCCAGCAGTCCCGGTTCTTTCACTGAAGCTTTCTTT
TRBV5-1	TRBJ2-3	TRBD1	CASSQDRGGTDTQYF	TGCGCCAGCAGCCAGGACAGGGGGGGCACAGATACGCAGTATTTT
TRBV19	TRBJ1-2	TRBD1	CASSIPRGQGNIVYGYTF	TGTGCCAGTAGTATACCGAGGGGACAGGGTAATATAGTATATGGCTACACCTTC
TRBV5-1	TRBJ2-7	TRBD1	CASSQRTGSSSYEQYF	TGCGCCAGCAGCCAAAGGACAGGGAGCTCCTCCTACGAGCAGTACTTC
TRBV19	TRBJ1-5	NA	CASSIDPVNQPQHF	TGTGCCAGTAGTATAGATCCAGTAAATCAGCCCCAGCATTTT
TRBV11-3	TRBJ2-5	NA	CASSLFEYQETQYF	TGTGCCAGCAGCCTGTTTGAGTACCAAGAGACCCAGTACTTC
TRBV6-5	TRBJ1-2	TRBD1	CASSQRQGNGYTF	TGTGCCAGCAGTCAACGACAGGGCAATGGCTACACCTTC
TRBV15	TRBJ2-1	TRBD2	CATSSRSGRFYNEQFF	TGTGCCACCAGCAGCCGAAGCGGGAGGTTCTACAATGAGCAGTTCTTC
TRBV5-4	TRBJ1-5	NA	CASTRRDGNQPQHF	TGTGCCAGCACCCGCAGGGATGGGAATCAGCCCCAGCATTTT
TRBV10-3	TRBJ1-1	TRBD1	CATSGQGANLNTEAFF	TGTGCCACCTCCGGGCAGGGGGCGAATTTAAACACTGAAGCTTTCTTT
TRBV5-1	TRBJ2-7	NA	CASSPGGNYEQYF	TGCGCCAGCAGCCCAGGGGGGAACTACGAGCAGTACTTC
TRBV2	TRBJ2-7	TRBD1	CASRTGTVHEQYF	TGTGCCAGCAGGACCGGGACAGTCCACGAGCAGTACTTC
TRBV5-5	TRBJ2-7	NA	CASSRDRIAYEQYF	TGTGCCAGCAGCCGTGACAGAATAGCCTACGAGCAGTACTTC
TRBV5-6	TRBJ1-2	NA	CASSLPDYGYTF	TGTGCCAGCAGCTTGCCGGACTATGGCTACACCTTC
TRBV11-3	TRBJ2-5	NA	CASSGPEGETQYF	TGTGCCAGCAGCGGGCCGGAGGGAGAGACCCAGTACTTC
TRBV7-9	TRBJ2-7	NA	CASSLAGVGSYEQYF	TGTGCCAGCAGCTTAGCGGGAGTAGGATCCTACGAGCAGTACTTC
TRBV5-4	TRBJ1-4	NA	CASSLGTRGGDEKLFF	TGTGCCAGCAGCTTGGGCACGAGGGGCGGGGATGAAAAACTGTTTTTT
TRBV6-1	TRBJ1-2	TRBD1	CASSATGGSGLDYGYTF	TGTGCCAGCAGTGCAACAGGGGGAAGCGGCTTGGACTATGGCTACACCTTC
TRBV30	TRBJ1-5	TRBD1	CAWSVGRGRYSNQPQHF	TGTGCCTGGAGTGTCGGCAGGGGGCGTTATAGCAATCAGCCCCAGCATTTT
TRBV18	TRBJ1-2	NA	CASSLNPPDTGYGYTF	TGTGCCAGCTCACTTAATCCCCCGGACACGGGCTATGGCTACACCTTC
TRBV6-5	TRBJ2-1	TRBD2	CASKDSGATYNEQFF	TGTGCCAGCAAGGATAGCGGGGCCACCTACAATGAGCAGTTCTTC
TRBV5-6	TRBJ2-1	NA	CASSLEDYRAPYEQFF	TGTGCCAGCAGCTTGGAAGACTACCGGGCTCCGTATGAGCAGTTCTTC
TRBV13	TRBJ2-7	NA	CASSSRVNSYEQYF	TGTGCCAGCAGCTCCAGGGTGAACTCCTACGAGCAGTACTTC
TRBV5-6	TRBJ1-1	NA	CASSLSTTEAFF	TGTGCCAGCAGCTTGTCCACAACGGAAGCTTTCTTT
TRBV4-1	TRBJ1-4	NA	CASSQYSRNEKLFF	TGCGCCAGCAGCCAATATTCGAGGAATGAAAAACTGTTTTTT
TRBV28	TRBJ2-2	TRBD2	CASSFVGTSGYTGELFF	TGTGCCAGCAGTTTTGTAGGGACTAGCGGGTACACCGGGGAGCTGTTTTTT
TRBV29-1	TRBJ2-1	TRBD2	CSVSGLAGSFYNEQFF	TGCAGCGTTTCAGGACTAGCGGGATCCTTCTACAATGAGCAGTTCTTC
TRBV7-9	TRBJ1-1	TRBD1	CASSPGDRRNTEAFF	TGTGCCAGCAGCCCAGGGGACAGGCGGAACACTGAAGCTTTCTTT
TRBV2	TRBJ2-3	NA	CASGGVGTDTQYF	TGTGCCAGCGGTGGCGTGGGCACAGATACGCAGTATTTT
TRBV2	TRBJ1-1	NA	CASTRLIEAFF	TGTGCCAGCACCAGATTGATTGAAGCTTTCTTT